These 19 T cell receptor beta chains share one sample of origin, sequenced in a study of response to subunit inactivated influenza vaccine. TCRdb re-called the RT-PCR reads with MiXCR, one entry per CDR3 protein. The sample consists of roughly 540,000 distinct CDR3 sequences, 20% to 25% of them appearing once. The data also belong to a second study, concerning T cells expressing NK-cell markers. As reported in that work: It was by 5'RACE template switching with UMIs that TCR beta cDNA was made.

Sequenced material: CD4+ T cells sorted from PBMCs, taken 12 days after vaccination. The receptor set was obtained from a man aged 50 to 59 who received an inactivated influenza vaccine.

The rearrangement links TRBV7-9 to TRBJ2-7; no clear D. CDR1 is SEHNR, CDR2 FQNEAQ, per germline (reference sequence). CDR3 length: 13 amino acids. V was shortened by 5 bases and J by 4 bases, with 12 bases between the two germline ends. CDR3 amino acids: CASSPLGRYEQYF. CDR3 bases: TGTGCCAGCAGCCCCTTAGGGCGATACGAGCAGTACTTC.

This clonotype was recorded a few times. This rearrangement joins TRBV20-1 to TRBJ1-6; D gene unclear. The CDR3 consists of 16 residues. Deletions cut 6 bases from V and 0 bases from J, with 15 bases between. Germline CDR1 and CDR2: DFQATT and SNEGSKA (reference sequence). CDR3 region: CSAAGRQSSYNSPLHF. CDR3 nucleotides: TGCAGTGCAGCAGGCAGGCAGAGCTCCTATAATTCACCCCTCCACTTT.

There are a few counts of this clonotype. The V and J genes are TRBV27 and TRBJ2-1; 9 nucleotides agree with TRBD2. The trim removed 7 bases at V and 8 bases at J, leaving 21 bases unmatched. Per the germline V gene, CDR1 is MNHEY and CDR2 is SMNVEV (reference sequence). The length of the CDR3 is 18 residues. In nucleotides, the CDR3 is TGTGCCAGCAAGGGGCCCCGGCGGGAGGGGGTAGGGATCGATGAGCAGTTCTTC. Residues: CASKGPRREGVGIDEQFF.

The chain joins TRBV6-5 to TRBJ2-1; D ambiguous. There are 15 residues in the CDR3. CDR1 is MNHEY and CDR2 is SVGAGI in the germline V gene. V was pared by 2 bases and J by 0 bases, with 8 bases between. This CDR3 reads CASSYRVDSYNEQFF. The CDR3 DNA follows: TGTGCCAGCAGTTACAGGGTGGACTCCTACAATGAGCAGTTCTTC.

The chain uses TRBV7-2 and TRBJ1-4; tentative D call: TRBD1 (5 bases). The germline CDR1 and CDR2 sequences are SGHTA and FQGNSA. The CDR3 totals 14 residues. Between the trimmed V and J ends, which lost 5 bases and 10 bases, there was a span of 17 bases. Here the CDR3 reads CASSPQGGSRKLFF. The CDR3 region has the DNA TGTGCCAGCAGCCCTCAGGGAGGTAGTAGAAAACTGTTTTTT.

This clonotype was detected many times. The V gene is TRBV7-2, the J gene TRBJ1-5, with D perhaps TRBD1 (6 bases). Trimming shortened V by 5 bases and J by 2 bases, and 13 bases separated the two germline ends. The CDR3 contains 15 residues. Germline-derived CDR1 and CDR2 are SGHTA and FQGNSA. CDR3 DNA sequence: TGTGCCAGCAGCCCTACTTGGGGGCGCAATCAGCCCCAGCATTTT. The encoded protein is CASSPTWGRNQPQHF.

The chain joins TRBV7-3 to TRBJ2-3; TRBD2 aligns across 8 bases. CDR3 length: 15 amino acids. Germline V lookup: CDR1 SGHTA, CDR2 FQGTGA. V gave up 2 bases and J gave up 4 bases; unmatched junction bases: 5. CDR3 nucleotide sequence: TGTGCCAGCAGCTTAGGAGCGGGAGAGGCAGATACGCAGTATTTT. Translating it yields CASSLGAGEADTQYF. Based on the CDR3 plus reference TRBV7-3 and TRBJ2-3, the full variable domain is GAGVSQTPSNKVTEKGKYVELRCDPISGHTALYWYRQSLGQGPEFLIYFQGTGAADDSGLPNDRFFAVRPEGSVSTLKIQRTERGDSAVYLCASSLGAGEADTQYFGPGTRLTVL.

The rearrangement uses TRBV20-1 and TRBJ1-5, with TRBD1 matching 9 bases. The CDR3 totals 16 residues. V was clipped by 2 bases and J by 2 bases; unmatched bases: 7. The germline V gene encodes CDR1 DFQATT and CDR2 SNEGSKA (reference sequence). In nucleotides, the CDR3 is TGCAGTGCTAGACGACCGGGACAGGGAGGCAATCAGCCCCAGCATTTT. This encodes CSARRPGQGGNQPQHF.

At least ten counts were recorded for this clonotype. The CDR3 nucleotides read TGCAGTGCTAGGGAAACAGGGAGGAAGGATCAGCCCCAGCATTTT. Its protein product is CSARETGRKDQPQHF. The J gene is TRBJ1-5, the V gene TRBV20-1; the D gene is possibly TRBD1 (6 bases). The CDR3 covers 15 residues. Per germline, CDR1 DFQATT and CDR2 SNEGSKA (reference sequence). V shed 3 bases and J shed 5 bases, with 17 bases lying between them.

The CDR3 DNA follows: TGCGCCAGCAGCTCCTTTAGCGGGGGGAACAATGAGCAGTTCTTC. Translated, it gives CASSSFSGGNNEQFF. The rearrangement joins TRBV5-1 to TRBJ2-1, with TRBD2 identical over 10 bases. Germline lookup yields CDR1 SGHRS and CDR2 YFSETQ. The CDR3 sequence is 15 residues long. Losses at the gene ends were 3 bases for V and 5 bases for J; bases not matched to a gene: 5.

A few counts support this clonotype. J is TRBJ2-1 and V is TRBV28, with a possible D match to TRBD2 (6 bases). The CDR3 has 15 amino acids. Germline assignment: CDR1 MDHEN and CDR2 SYDVKM. Trimming left V 7 bases short and J 3 bases short, with 16 bases between. In DNA form, the CDR3 reads TGTGCCAGCACCGATAGCGGTTTAGTCTACAATGAGCAGTTCTTC. It codes for CASTDSGLVYNEQFF.

This clonotype has a handful of counts. This rearrangement joins TRBV2 to TRBJ2-6; 11 bases fit TRBD1. The CDR3 length is 17 residues. Germline V gene sequence: CDR1 SNHLY, CDR2 FYNNEI. V lost 7 bases and J lost 0; bases outside the gene matches: 5. CDR3 loop: CASIPGTGGSGANVLTF. The DNA of the CDR3 is TGTGCCAGCATCCCAGGGACAGGGGGCTCTGGGGCCAACGTCCTGACTTTC.

This clonotype has more than one count but fewer than ten. The chain carries TRBV12-3 or TRBV12-4 and TRBJ2-1, with unresolved D. The CDR3 sequence is 12 residues long. The V and J ends lost 6 bases and 9 bases respectively, with 12 bases between them. CDR3 DNA sequence: TGTGCCAGCAGCCATTCCATTGGTGAGCAGTTCTTC. As protein: CASSHSIGEQFF.

CDR3 sequence reads: CASSYPRGTKNTGELFF. The CDR3 coding sequence is TGTGCCAGCAGTTACCCTCGTGGGACTAAGAACACCGGGGAGCTGTTTTTT. The chain is built from TRBV6-5 and TRBJ2-2, with 7 bases lining up with TRBD2. The V gene's germline CDR1 is MNHEY and CDR2 SVGAGI. J lost 1 base, V lost 2 bases, and 7 bases had no gene match. The CDR3 runs 17 residues.

Only a few counts were recorded for this clonotype. The chain has TRBV20-1 and TRBJ1-1; 8 bases map to TRBD1. Germline values: CDR1 DFQATT, CDR2 SNEGSKA (reference sequence). This CDR3 is built from 14 residues. J lost 4 bases, V lost 3 bases, and 7 bases had no gene match. CDR3 residues: CSASAGGASTEAFF. The CDR3 DNA follows: TGCAGTGCTAGTGCAGGGGGCGCGTCCACTGAAGCTTTCTTT.

The chain carries TRBV29-1 and TRBJ2-5; D is possibly TRBD2 (6 bases). CDR3 size: 14 residues. The ends were cut back, 7 bases at V and 2 bases at J, with 17 bases in the middle. Germline V gene sequence: CDR1 SQVTM, CDR2 ANQGSEA. CDR3 coding DNA: TGCAGCGCGGTAAAGTCGGCGGGACAAGAGACCCAGTACTTC. Its translation: CSAVKSAGQETQYF.

In its sample, this clonotype was seen a few times. V is TRBV11-3 and J is TRBJ2-3, with TRBD2 matching 7 bases. Germline CDR1 reads SGHNT; CDR2 reads YENEEA. V trimming: 5 bases; J trimming: 2 bases; junction bases outside the gene matches: 10. This CDR3 spans 16 amino acids. CDR3 bases: TGTGCCAGCAGCGCCCAGGGACTACTTACCACAGATACGCAGTATTTT. This sequence encodes CASSAQGLLTTDTQYF.

The genes are TRBV20-1 and TRBJ1-2; D not resolved. The ends were cut back, 5 bases at V and 7 bases at J, with 20 bases in the middle. The CDR3 is 14 amino acids. The germline V gene encodes CDR1 DFQATT and CDR2 SNEGSKA (reference sequence). The CDR3 nucleotides read TGCAGTGCTTTAATGGACCTCCTTAAGGGTGGCTACACCTTC. The encoded protein is CSALMDLLKGGYTF.

This rearrangement joins TRBV7-2 to TRBJ2-5; TRBD1 matches at 11 bases. From germline, CDR1 is SGHTA and CDR2 FQGNSA. J lost 2 bases, V lost 5 bases, and 7 bases had no gene match. The CDR3 contains 16 residues. CDR3 protein: CASSLPGQGVQETQYF. The CDR3 region has the DNA TGTGCCAGCAGCCTTCCGGGACAGGGGGTTCAAGAGACCCAGTACTTC.